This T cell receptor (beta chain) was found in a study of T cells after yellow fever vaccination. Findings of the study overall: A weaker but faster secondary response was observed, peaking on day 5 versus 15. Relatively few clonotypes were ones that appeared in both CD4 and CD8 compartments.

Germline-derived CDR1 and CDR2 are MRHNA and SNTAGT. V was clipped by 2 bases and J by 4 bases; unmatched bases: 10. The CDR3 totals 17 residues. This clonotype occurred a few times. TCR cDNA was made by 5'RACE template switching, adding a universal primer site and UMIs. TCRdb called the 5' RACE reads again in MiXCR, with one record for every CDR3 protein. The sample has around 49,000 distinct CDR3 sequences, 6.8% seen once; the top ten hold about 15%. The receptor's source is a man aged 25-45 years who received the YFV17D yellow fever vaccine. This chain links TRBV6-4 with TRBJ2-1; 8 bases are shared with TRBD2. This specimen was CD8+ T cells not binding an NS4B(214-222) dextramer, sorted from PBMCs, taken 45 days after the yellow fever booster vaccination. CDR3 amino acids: CASSDTSGLNSYNEQFF. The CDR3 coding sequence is TGTGCCAGCAGTGACACTAGCGGCTTAAACTCTTACAATGAGCAGTTCTTC.